This T cell receptor (beta chain) was recovered during a study of blood T cell repertoires in COVID-19. Study-level background: Spain, Italy and the United States supplied samples that represented acute and convalescent COVID-19. T cells, B-cell-depleted T cells, or PBMCs provided the cDNA or gDNA that served as material.

Looked up from germline, CDR1 is SGHNT and CDR2 is YYREEE (reference sequence). Trimming cost V 4 bases and J 5 bases; bases outside gene matches: 6. CDR3 size: 15 residues. Sequenced by immunoSEQ multiplex PCR; TCRdb stores in-frame clones only, minus some. The sample shows approximately 250,000 clones, around four fifths of them seen only once. The sample consisted of peripheral blood. V and J are TRBV5-4 and TRBJ2-3, with 11 bases matching TRBD2. The source of this sequence is a woman between 55 and 75 years old with active or convalescent COVID-19. CDR3 DNA sequence: TGTGCCAGCAGCCCCGCTAGCGGGGGGTTAGATACGCAGTATTTT. Translated: CASSPASGGLDTQYF.